Below are 7 T cell receptor beta chains sequenced from a single sample in a study of Ad26.COV2.S vaccination and SARS-CoV-2 variants. Noted treatment: some 19 received Ad26.COV2.S at low or high dose, single or two shots; 5 received placebo; per-sample allocation not given. Day 63 after the first injection of vaccine or placebo was the sampling time. Sequenced by immunoSEQ multiplex PCR; TCRdb stores in-frame clones only, minus some. The sample carries fewer than 500,000 clones, about 93% recorded once. The sequences come from peripheral blood, collected in a trial of Ad26.COV2.S vaccine versus placebo. Receptors were obtained from a person aged 18-60 years who received the Ad26.COV2.S COVID-19 vaccine or a placebo.

This chain joins TRBV6-2 or TRBV6-3 and TRBJ2-2; 9 bases align to TRBD1. The CDR3 is 16 amino acids. Looked up from germline, CDR1 is MNHEY and CDR2 is SVGEGT. Trimming at V came to 2 bases and at J to 7 bases, leaving 8 bases not matched to a gene. CDR3 region: CASSYPTGGWVGELFF. CDR3 coding DNA: TGTGCCAGCAGTTACCCTACAGGGGGCTGGGTCGGGGAGCTGTTTTTT.

This rearrangement joins TRBV10-2 to TRBJ1-5; the match to TRBD1 covers 8 bases. V trimming: 4 bases; J trimming: 6 bases; junction bases outside the gene matches: 5. Germline-derived CDR1 and CDR2 are WSHSY and SAAADI. The CDR3 has 14 amino acids. CDR3 region: CASSVGQGGQPQHF. DNA for the CDR3: TGCGCCAGCAGTGTAGGACAGGGAGGTCAGCCCCAGCATTTT.

The CDR3 here is CASSPLGSETQYF. Here the CDR3 DNA reads TGTGCCAGCTCACCTCTCGGGTCGGAGACCCAGTACTTC. V and J are TRBV18 and TRBJ2-5; D remains unclear. The CDR3 loop spans 13 amino acids. V was trimmed by 3 bases and J by 5 bases, leaving 10 bases between them. The germline V gene has CDR1 KGHSH and CDR2 LQKENI.

The rearrangement uses TRBV28 and TRBJ2-7; D is ambiguous. The CDR3 runs to 15 residues. Trimming took off 2 bases at V and 1 base at J, with 12 bases between the two ends. Looked up from germline, CDR1 is MDHEN and CDR2 is SYDVKM. CDR3 residues: CASSLGYSNSYEQYF. CDR3 bases: TGTGCCAGCAGTTTAGGGTACTCGAATTCCTACGAGCAGTACTTC.

The rearrangement links TRBV7-2 to TRBJ2-3; 9 nucleotides agree with TRBD2. The V gene's germline CDR1 is SGHTA and CDR2 FQGNSA. The V gene end was trimmed by 3 bases and the J gene end by 0 bases; junction bases not matched to a gene: 10. The CDR3 loop spans 18 amino acids. DNA for the CDR3: TGTGCCAGCAGCTTGACAGACCCCGGGACTAGCAGCACAGATACGCAGTATTTT. Protein: CASSLTDPGTSSTDTQYF. Based on the CDR3 plus reference TRBV7-2 and TRBJ2-3, the full variable domain is GAGVSQSPSNKVTEKGKDVELRCDPISGHTALYWYRQSLGQGLEFLIYFQGNSAPDKSGLPSDRFSAERTGGSVSTLTIQRTQQEDSAVYLCASSLTDPGTSSTDTQYFGPGTRLTVL.

The chain has TRBV23-1 and TRBJ2-1, with D possibly matching TRBD2 (6 bases). TRBV23-1 is an ORF for which the function is uncertain. The CDR3 sequence is 16 residues long. V lost 8 bases and J 7 bases, leaving 24 bases between the germline ends. Written as DNA, the CDR3 is TGCGCCAGCCCCGGACCCCCAGGGAGGCTAGCGAATGAGCAGTTCTTC. Translated, it gives CASPGPPGRLANEQFF.

This chain joins TRBV19 and TRBJ1-5; D is perhaps TRBD1 (5 bases). CDR3 length equals 15 residues. Germline V gives CDR1 LNHDA, CDR2 SQIVND (reference sequence). Trimming pared 5 bases from V and 4 bases from J, leaving 15 bases between. This CDR3 is CASSPAGIPNQPQHF. CDR3 nucleotide sequence: TGTGCCAGTAGTCCGGCAGGGATCCCTAATCAGCCCCAGCATTTT.